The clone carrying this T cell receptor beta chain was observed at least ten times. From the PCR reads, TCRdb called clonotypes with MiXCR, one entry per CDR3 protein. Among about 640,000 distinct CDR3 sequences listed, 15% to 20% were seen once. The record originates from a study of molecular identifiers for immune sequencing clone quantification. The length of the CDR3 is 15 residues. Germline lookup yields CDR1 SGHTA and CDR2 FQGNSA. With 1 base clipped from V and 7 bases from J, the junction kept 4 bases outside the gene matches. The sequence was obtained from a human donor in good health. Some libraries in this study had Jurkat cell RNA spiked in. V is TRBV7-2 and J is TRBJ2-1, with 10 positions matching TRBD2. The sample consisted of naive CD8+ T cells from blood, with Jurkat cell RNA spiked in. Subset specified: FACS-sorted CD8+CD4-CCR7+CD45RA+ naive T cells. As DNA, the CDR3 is TGTGCCAGCAGCTTAGTTAGCGGGAGGATTAATGAGCAGTTCTTC. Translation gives CASSLVSGRINEQFF.